Shown below are 20 T cell receptor beta chains from a single sample sequenced in a study of blood T cells in healthy people across ages. A J-beta primer mix and a sample-barcoded 5' primer were used in a second PCR of about 7 to 12 cycles. TCRdb redid the calling of the 5' RACE reads with MiXCR, one entry per CDR3 protein. The sample holds 1.5 million to 2 million distinct CDR3 sequences, roughly 43% seen once. What was sequenced was blood. The receptors were sampled from a human donor in good health.

This chain links TRBV6-6 with TRBJ2-1; 11 bases agree with TRBD2. The J segment lost 4 bases and the V segment lost 5 bases, leaving 7 bases of the junction unmatched. The CDR3 is 16 amino acids. Germline-derived CDR1 and CDR2 are MNHNY and SVGAGI (reference sequence). The CDR3 loop is CASSDTTSGGYNEQFF. Written as DNA, the CDR3 is TGTGCCAGCAGTGACACTACTAGCGGGGGATACAATGAGCAGTTCTTC.

In this sample, this clonotype turned up a few times. The genes are TRBV7-2 and TRBJ2-3; possibly TRBD1 or TRBD2 for D (5 bases each). The germline gives CDR1 SGHTA, CDR2 FQGNSA. This CDR3 contains 14 residues. Between the trimmed V and J ends, which lost 7 bases and 1 base, there was a span of 12 bases. The CDR3 is CASTQLGGTDTQYF. CDR3 in DNA: TGTGCCAGCACCCAACTAGGGGGCACAGATACGCAGTATTTT.

The chain links TRBV5-1 to TRBJ2-3; D tentatively fits TRBD1 or TRBD2 (6 bases each). Trimming took 7 bases from V and 4 from J, leaving 25 bases between them. The CDR3 runs to 17 residues. The germline V gene has CDR1 SGHRS and CDR2 YFSETQ. The CDR3 reads CASLRGTHGGGADTQYF. The DNA of the CDR3 is TGCGCCAGCTTGAGGGGGACTCACGGTGGTGGCGCAGATACGCAGTATTTT.

The CDR3 DNA reads as TGCAGCGTTGCCGGGACAGCAAACACTGAAGCTTTCTTT. It translates to CSVAGTANTEAFF. The chain recombines TRBV29-1 with TRBJ1-1; 7 bases are shared with TRBD1. The CDR3 runs 13 residues. V was clipped by 4 bases and J by 2 bases; unmatched bases: 4. Per the germline V gene, CDR1 is SQVTM and CDR2 is ANQGSEA.

This clonotype showed up just a few times. The chain links TRBV29-1 to TRBJ1-2; D uncertain. Per the germline V gene, CDR1 is SQVTM and CDR2 is ANQGSEA. The V end lost 3 bases, the J end lost 7 bases, and 24 bases lay between the germline ends. CDR3 length: 16 amino acids. The CDR3 region is CSVDLGIDGLSTGYTF. In DNA form, the CDR3 reads TGCAGCGTTGATTTGGGGATTGACGGACTCTCTACTGGCTACACCTTC.

CDR3 region: CATRRGISYNEQFF. CDR3 nucleotides: TGTGCCACCCGGCGGGGGATCTCCTACAATGAGCAGTTCTTC. This chain uses TRBV6-5 with TRBJ2-1; 7 positions match TRBD2. V was pared by 10 bases and J by 0 bases, with 6 bases of the junction left unmatched. The CDR3 consists of 14 residues. Germline V CDR1 and CDR2: MNHEY, SVGAGI.

The chain combines TRBV12-3 or TRBV12-4 with TRBJ2-2, with 8 bases fitting TRBD1. After removal of 5 bases from V and 6 bases from J, the junction contained 5 bases not matched to a gene. CDR3 length: 14 residues. CDR3 sequence reads: CASSRQGPSGELFF. Written as DNA, the CDR3 is TGTGCCAGCAGTCGACAGGGGCCCTCCGGGGAGCTGTTTTTT.

The chain recombines TRBV6-2 or TRBV6-3 with TRBJ2-4; the D is unclear. Deletions cut 2 bases from V and 0 bases from J, with 11 bases between. The germline CDR1 and CDR2 sequences are MNHEY and SVGEGT. This CDR3 region has 16 residues. The CDR3 DNA reads TGTGCCAGCAGTTACAGGCATGACTTAGCCAAAAACATTCAGTACTTC. As protein: CASSYRHDLAKNIQYF.

This clonotype has just a few counts. The V and J genes are TRBV20-1 and TRBJ1-2, with 9 bases aligning to TRBD1. J gave up 3 bases and V 6 bases, and 8 bases lay outside the gene matches. Germline CDR1 is DFQATT and CDR2 is SNEGSKA (reference sequence). The CDR3 is 14 residues long. CDR3 sequence: CSATTGGFDYGYTF. DNA of the CDR3: TGCAGTGCCACAACAGGGGGCTTCGACTATGGCTACACCTTC.

The chain is built from TRBV20-1 and TRBJ1-5; D uncertain. CDR1 and CDR2 from the germline V gene are DFQATT and SNEGSKA (reference sequence). Trimming took 4 bases from V and 5 from J, leaving 18 bases between them. The length of the CDR3 is 15 residues. The CDR3: CSATFSRRADQPQHF. For the CDR3, the DNA is TGCAGTGCTACGTTCTCACGGAGGGCTGATCAGCCCCAGCATTTT.

The rearrangement links TRBV20-1 to TRBJ1-1; the match to TRBD1 covers 8 bases. The CDR3 spans 15 residues. CDR1 DFQATT and CDR2 SNEGSKA come from the germline V gene (reference sequence). J gave up 3 bases and V 1 base, and 7 bases lay outside the gene matches. The CDR3 reads CSARGSGGADTEAFF. CDR3 coding DNA: TGCAGTGCTAGAGGGTCAGGGGGCGCCGACACTGAAGCTTTCTTT.

V is TRBV3-1 and J is TRBJ2-3, with D perhaps TRBD2 (6 bases). The CDR3 totals 16 residues. V dropped 1 base and J dropped 6 bases, with 17 bases sitting between them. CDR1 LGHDT and CDR2 YNNKEL come from the germline V gene (reference sequence). This chain's CDR3 is CASSQGRGVGVDTQYF. In nucleotides, the CDR3 is TGTGCCAGCAGCCAAGGGCGGGGAGTTGGTGTGGATACGCAGTATTTT.

J is TRBJ1-6 and V is TRBV6-2 or TRBV6-3; the D gene is possibly TRBD1 (6 bases). Germline values: CDR1 MNHEY, CDR2 SVGEGT. The CDR3 is 16 residues long. V shed 2 bases and J shed 8 bases, with 16 bases lying between them. CDR3: CASSYPGRGNDSPLHF. CDR3 coding DNA: TGTGCCAGCAGTTACCCCGGAAGGGGGAACGATTCACCCCTCCACTTT.

This clonotype was seen only a few times. V usage is TRBV5-1 and J usage is TRBJ1-2; TRBD1 might be the D (6 bases). This CDR3 has 15 residues. V lost 0 bases and J 3 bases, leaving 12 bases between the germline ends. Germline CDR1 reads SGHRS; CDR2 reads YFSETQ. CDR3 in DNA: TGCGCCAGCAGCTTGGACGTACAGGGCGACTATGGCTACACCTTC. It translates to CASSLDVQGDYGYTF.

The rearrangement links TRBV4-3 to TRBJ2-1; D gene uncertain. This CDR3 has 17 amino acids. Germline CDR1 is LGHNA and CDR2 is YSLEER. Trimming took off 4 bases at V and 0 bases at J, with 16 bases between the two ends. The CDR3 here is CASSRLSGSGSYNEQFF. In nucleotides, the CDR3 is TGCGCCAGCAGCCGACTGTCCGGTTCGGGCTCCTACAATGAGCAGTTCTTC.

This clonotype was detected a few times. This may stem from a read error, because a much larger clone lies one nucleotide away. The chain carries TRBV2 and TRBJ2-7; 10 nucleotides agree with TRBD1. The CDR3 is 13 residues long. Germline assignment: CDR1 SNHLY and CDR2 FYNNEI. Trimming took 6 bases from V and 3 from J; bases not matched to a gene: 2. The CDR3 region has the DNA TGTGCCAGCAGGCGGGACAGGGGCTACGAGCAGTACTTC. This gives the protein CASRRDRGYEQYF.

The chain recombines TRBV15 with TRBJ1-5; no clear D gene. The ends were cut back, 4 bases at V and 0 bases at J, with 7 bases in the middle. Per the germline V gene, CDR1 is LNHNV and CDR2 is YYDKDF (reference sequence). The length of the CDR3 is 14 residues. The CDR3 loop is CATSIQISNQPQHF. The CDR3 nucleotides read TGTGCCACCAGCATACAGATTAGCAATCAGCCCCAGCATTTT.

This clonotype was observed many times. The chain combines TRBV9 with TRBJ2-1; D might be TRBD2 (6 bases). Trimming removed 0 bases at V and 7 bases at J, with 14 bases between. The germline V gene has CDR1 SGDLS and CDR2 YYNGEE. The CDR3 contains 15 residues. The CDR3 coding sequence is TGTGCCAGCAGCGTAGTAGCGGCCCAGGGAAATGAGCAGTTCTTC. It translates to CASSVVAAQGNEQFF.

This clonotype was recorded a few times. This chain links TRBV6-2 or TRBV6-3 with TRBJ2-7; 7 bases are shared with TRBD1. The CDR3 contains 18 residues. V gave up 7 bases and J gave up 0 bases; unmatched junction bases: 18. The germline gives CDR1 MNHEY, CDR2 SVGEGT. CDR3 in amino acids: CASTFYRYGTESSYEQYF. CDR3 DNA: TGTGCCAGCACGTTCTACCGTTACGGGACAGAGAGCTCCTACGAGCAGTACTTC.

The rearrangement links TRBV7-2 to TRBJ2-1; D possibly corresponds to TRBD2 (5 bases). Deletions cut 1 base from V and 8 bases from J, with 12 bases between. This CDR3 contains 14 residues. Germline V lookup: CDR1 SGHTA, CDR2 FQGNSA. The CDR3 bases are TGTGCCAGCAGCTTAGGGCGAGGAGGATATGAGCAGTTCTTC. It codes for CASSLGRGGYEQFF.